This TCR beta chain was documented in a study of T-cell reconstitution after alpha-beta-depleted transplantation in children. The CDR3 is 17 amino acids. Trimming stripped 3 bases from V and 0 bases from J, with 17 bases between. CDR1 LGHNA and CDR2 YNFKEQ come from the germline V gene. Unique molecular identifiers tagged the TCRbeta library. One entry per CDR3 protein results from TCRdb running MiXCR on the PCR reads. This sample has almost 500,000 distinct CDR3 sequences, with 8% to 11% found just once. This clonotype was counted a few times. This chain links TRBV4-2 with TRBJ1-1; D call uncertain. The sequence was collected from a child under 10 years old with inherited bone marrow failure, due to receive a stem cell transplant. Sequencing used PBMCs, obtained before TCRalphabeta/CD19-depleted stem cell transplant. The CDR3 bases are TGTGCCAGCAGCCACACGACGAAGGTGAACATGAACACTGAAGCTTTCTTT. Protein: CASSHTTKVNMNTEAFF.